The present T cell receptor beta chain was sequenced within a study of T-cell reconstitution after alpha-beta-depleted transplantation in children. Note on this clonotype: What it binds is not known.

The TCRbeta library incorporated unique molecular identifiers. TCRdb ran MiXCR on the PCR reads and lists one entry per CDR3 protein. The sample lists around 960,000 distinct CDR3 sequences; roughly 29% were seen once. Germline loops: CDR1 LGHDT, CDR2 YNNKEL (reference sequence). V was pared by 8 bases and J by 3 bases, with 14 bases between. This CDR3 has 14 residues. General study findings and limits: A year had passed since transplant, and T-cell counts and diversity by then came mostly from newly produced T cells. Approximately two months post-transplant, alpha-beta T cells reportedly originated from several hundred expanded graft clones.

The clonotype originates from a boy under two years old who had a stem cell transplant for SCID, so the T cells may come from the graft donor. The sequencing here drew on PBMCs, mostly from graft donor cells, taken 360 days after TCRalphabeta/CD19-depleted stem cell transplant. V and J are TRBV3-1 and TRBJ2-1, with unresolved D. In DNA form, the CDR3 reads TGTGCCAGCGCAATTGGACCGATCTACAATGAGCAGTTCTTC. This encodes CASAIGPIYNEQFF.